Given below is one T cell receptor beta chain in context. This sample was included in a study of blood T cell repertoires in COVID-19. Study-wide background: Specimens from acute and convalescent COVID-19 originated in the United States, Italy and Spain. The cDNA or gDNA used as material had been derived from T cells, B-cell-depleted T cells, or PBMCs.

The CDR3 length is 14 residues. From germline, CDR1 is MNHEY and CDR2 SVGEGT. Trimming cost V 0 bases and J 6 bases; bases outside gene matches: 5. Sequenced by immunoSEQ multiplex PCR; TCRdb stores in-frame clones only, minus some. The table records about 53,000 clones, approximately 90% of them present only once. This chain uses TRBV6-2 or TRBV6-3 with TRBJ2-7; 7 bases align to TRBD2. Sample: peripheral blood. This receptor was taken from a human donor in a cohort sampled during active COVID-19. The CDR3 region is CASSYSNRGSEQYF. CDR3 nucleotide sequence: TGTGCCAGCAGTTACTCGAATCGCGGGAGCGAGCAGTACTTC.